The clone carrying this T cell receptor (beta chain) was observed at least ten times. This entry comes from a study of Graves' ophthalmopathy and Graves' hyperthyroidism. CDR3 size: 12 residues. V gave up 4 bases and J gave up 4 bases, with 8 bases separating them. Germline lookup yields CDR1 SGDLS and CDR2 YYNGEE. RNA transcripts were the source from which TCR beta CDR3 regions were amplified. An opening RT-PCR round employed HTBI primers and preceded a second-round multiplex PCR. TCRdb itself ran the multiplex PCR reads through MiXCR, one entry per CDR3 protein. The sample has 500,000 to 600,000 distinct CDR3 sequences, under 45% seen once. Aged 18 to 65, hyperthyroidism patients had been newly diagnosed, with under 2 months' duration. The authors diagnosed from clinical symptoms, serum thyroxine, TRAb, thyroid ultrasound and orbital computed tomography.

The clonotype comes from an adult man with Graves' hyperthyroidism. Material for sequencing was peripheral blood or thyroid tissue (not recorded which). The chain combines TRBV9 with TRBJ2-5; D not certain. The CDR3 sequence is CASSPPSETQYF. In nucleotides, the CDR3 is TGTGCCAGCAGCCCCCCCTCAGAGACCCAGTACTTC.